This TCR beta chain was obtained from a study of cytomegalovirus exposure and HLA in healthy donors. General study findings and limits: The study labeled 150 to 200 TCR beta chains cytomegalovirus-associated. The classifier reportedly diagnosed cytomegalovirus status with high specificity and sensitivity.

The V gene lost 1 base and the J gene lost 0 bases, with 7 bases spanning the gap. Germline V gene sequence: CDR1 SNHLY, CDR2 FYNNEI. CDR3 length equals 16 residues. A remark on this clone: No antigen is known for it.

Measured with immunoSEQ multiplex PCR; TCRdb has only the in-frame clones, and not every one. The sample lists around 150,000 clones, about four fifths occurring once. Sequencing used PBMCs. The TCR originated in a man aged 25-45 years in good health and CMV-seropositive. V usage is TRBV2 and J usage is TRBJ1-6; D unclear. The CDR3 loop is CASSEGLSSYNSPLHF. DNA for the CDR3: TGTGCCAGCAGTGAAGGGTTGAGCTCCTATAATTCACCCCTCCACTTT.